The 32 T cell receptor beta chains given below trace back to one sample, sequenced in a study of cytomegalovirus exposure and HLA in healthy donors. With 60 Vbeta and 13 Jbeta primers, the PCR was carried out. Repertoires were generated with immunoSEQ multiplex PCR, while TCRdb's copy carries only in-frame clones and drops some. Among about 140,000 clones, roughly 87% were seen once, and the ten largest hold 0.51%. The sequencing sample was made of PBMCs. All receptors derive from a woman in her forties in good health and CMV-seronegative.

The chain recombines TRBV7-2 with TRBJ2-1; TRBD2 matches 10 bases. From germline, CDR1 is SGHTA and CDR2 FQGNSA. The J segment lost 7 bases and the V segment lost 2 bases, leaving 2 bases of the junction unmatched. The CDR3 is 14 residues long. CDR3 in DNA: TGTGCCAGCAGCTTAACTAGCGGGATAAATGAGCAGTTCTTC. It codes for CASSLTSGINEQFF.

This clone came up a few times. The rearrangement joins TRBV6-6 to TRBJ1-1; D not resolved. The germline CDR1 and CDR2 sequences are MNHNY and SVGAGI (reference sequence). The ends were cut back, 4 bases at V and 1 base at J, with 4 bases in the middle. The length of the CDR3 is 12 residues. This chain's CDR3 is CASSSRNTEAFF. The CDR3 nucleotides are TGTGCCAGCAGTTCCAGGAACACTGAAGCTTTCTTT.

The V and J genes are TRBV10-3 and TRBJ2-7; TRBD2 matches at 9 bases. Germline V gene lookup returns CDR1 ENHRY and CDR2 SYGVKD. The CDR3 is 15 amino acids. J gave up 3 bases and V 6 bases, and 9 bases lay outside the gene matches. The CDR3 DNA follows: TGTGCCATCAGAGAACCGGGACTAGCCCACTACGAGCAGTACTTC. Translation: CAIREPGLAHYEQYF.

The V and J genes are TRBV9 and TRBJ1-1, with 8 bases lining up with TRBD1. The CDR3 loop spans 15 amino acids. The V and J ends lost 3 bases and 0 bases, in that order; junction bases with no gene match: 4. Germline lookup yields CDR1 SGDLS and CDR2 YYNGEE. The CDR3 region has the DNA TGTGCCAGCAGCGAAACGACAGGGGTGAACACTGAAGCTTTCTTT. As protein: CASSETTGVNTEAFF.

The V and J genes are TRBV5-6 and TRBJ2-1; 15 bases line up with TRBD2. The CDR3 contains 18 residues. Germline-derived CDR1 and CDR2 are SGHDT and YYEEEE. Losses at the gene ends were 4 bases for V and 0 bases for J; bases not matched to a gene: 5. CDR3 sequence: CASSGLAGGVNSYNEQFF. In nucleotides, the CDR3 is TGTGCCAGCAGCGGACTAGCGGGGGGGGTCAACTCCTACAATGAGCAGTTCTTC.

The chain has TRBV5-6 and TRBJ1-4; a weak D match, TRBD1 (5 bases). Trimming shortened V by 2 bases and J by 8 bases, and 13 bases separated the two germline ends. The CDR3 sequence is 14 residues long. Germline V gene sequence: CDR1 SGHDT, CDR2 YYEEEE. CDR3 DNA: TGTGCCAGCAGCTTATGGCAGGGCAACGAAAAACTGTTTTTT. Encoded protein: CASSLWQGNEKLFF. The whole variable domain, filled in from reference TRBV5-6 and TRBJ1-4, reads DAGVTQSPTHLIKTRGQQVTLRCSPKSGHDTVSWYQQALGQGPQFIFQYYEEEERQRGNFPDRFSGHQFPNYSSELNVNALLLGDSALYLCASSLWQGNEKLFFGSGTQLSVL.

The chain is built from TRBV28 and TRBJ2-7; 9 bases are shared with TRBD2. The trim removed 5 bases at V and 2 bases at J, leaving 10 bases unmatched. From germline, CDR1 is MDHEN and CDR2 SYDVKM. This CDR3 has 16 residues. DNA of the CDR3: TGTGCCAGCAGTCCGGGACTAGCAACCCTCCCCTACGAGCAGTACTTC. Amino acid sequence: CASSPGLATLPYEQYF.

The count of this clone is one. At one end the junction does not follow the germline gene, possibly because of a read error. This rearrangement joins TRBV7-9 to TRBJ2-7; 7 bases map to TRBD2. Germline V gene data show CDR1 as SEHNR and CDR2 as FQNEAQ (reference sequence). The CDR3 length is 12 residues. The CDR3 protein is CSSGARGGEQYF. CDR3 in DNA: TGTTCCAGCGGGGCCCGAGGAGGGGAGCAGTACTTC. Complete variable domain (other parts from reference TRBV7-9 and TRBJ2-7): DTGVSQNPRHKITKRGQNVTFRCDPISEHNRLYWYRQTLGQGPEFLTYFQNEAQLEKSRLLSDRFSAERPKGSFSTLEIQRTEQGDSAMYLCSSGARGGEQYFGPGTRLTVT.

The CDR3, as DNA: TGTGCCATCAGTGAGTCACTAGCGGGAGGGTATGAGCAGTTCTTC. Translating gives CAISESLAGGYEQFF. The chain joins TRBV10-3 to TRBJ2-1; 13 nucleotides match TRBD2. Germline-derived CDR1 and CDR2 are ENHRY and SYGVKD. There are 15 residues in the CDR3. Trimming removed 0 bases from V and 8 bases from J; junction bases left unmatched: 1.

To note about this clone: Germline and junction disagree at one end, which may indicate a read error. The CDR3 region has the DNA TGTGCTAGCAGCTTTGGGACAGGCAATGAGCAGTTCTTC. Protein sequence: CASSFGTGNEQFF. The chain recombines TRBV7-7 with TRBJ2-1; TRBD1 aligns across 8 bases. This CDR3 contains 13 residues. Per germline, CDR1 SSHAT and CDR2 FNYEAQ (reference sequence). The full variable domain, with the rest looked up from reference TRBV7-7 and TRBJ2-1, is GAGVSQSPRYKVTKRGQDVTLRCDPISSHATLYWYQQALGQGPEFLTYFNYEAQPDKSGLPSDRFSAERPEGSISTLTIQRTEQRDSAMYRCASSFGTGNEQFFGPGTRLTVL.

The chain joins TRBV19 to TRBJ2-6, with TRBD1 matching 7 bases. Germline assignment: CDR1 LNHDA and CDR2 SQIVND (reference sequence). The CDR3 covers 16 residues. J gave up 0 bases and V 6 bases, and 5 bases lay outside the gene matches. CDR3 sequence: CASSPDRFSGANVLTF. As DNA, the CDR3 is TGTGCCAGTAGCCCGGACAGGTTCTCTGGGGCCAACGTCCTGACTTTC.

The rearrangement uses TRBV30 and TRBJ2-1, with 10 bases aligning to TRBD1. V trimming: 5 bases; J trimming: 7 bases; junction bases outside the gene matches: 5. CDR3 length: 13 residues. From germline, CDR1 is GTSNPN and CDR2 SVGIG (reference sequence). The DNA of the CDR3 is TGTGCCTGGGAAGGACAGGGGGGGAATGAGCAGTTCTTC. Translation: CAWEGQGGNEQFF.

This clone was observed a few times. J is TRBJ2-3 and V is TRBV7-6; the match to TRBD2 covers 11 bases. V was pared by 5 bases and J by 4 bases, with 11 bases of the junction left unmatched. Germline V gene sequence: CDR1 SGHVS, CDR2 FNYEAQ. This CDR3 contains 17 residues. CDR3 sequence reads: CASSLLDTSGRSDTQYF. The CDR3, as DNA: TGTGCCAGCAGCCTATTAGATACTAGCGGGAGATCAGATACGCAGTATTTT.

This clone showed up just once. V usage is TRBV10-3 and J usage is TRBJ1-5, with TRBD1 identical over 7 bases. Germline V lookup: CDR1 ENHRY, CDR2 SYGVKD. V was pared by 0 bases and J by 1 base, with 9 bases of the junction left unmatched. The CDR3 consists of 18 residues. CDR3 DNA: TGTGCCATCAGTGAGTCGCTAATTCTGACAGGGAGCAATCAGCCCCAGCATTTT. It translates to CAISESLILTGSNQPQHF.

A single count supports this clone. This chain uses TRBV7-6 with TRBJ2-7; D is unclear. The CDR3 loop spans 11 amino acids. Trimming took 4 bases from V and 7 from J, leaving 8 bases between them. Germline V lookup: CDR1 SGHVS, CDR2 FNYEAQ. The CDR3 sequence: CASSSVEEQYF. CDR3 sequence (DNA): TGTGCCAGCAGCTCAGTGGAGGAGCAGTACTTC. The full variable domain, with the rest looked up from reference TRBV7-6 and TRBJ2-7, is GAGVSQSPRYKVTKRGQDVALRCDPISGHVSLYWYRQALGQGPEFLTYFNYEAQQDKSGLPNDRFSAERPEGSISTLTIQRTEQRDSAMYRCASSSVEEQYFGPGTRLTVT.

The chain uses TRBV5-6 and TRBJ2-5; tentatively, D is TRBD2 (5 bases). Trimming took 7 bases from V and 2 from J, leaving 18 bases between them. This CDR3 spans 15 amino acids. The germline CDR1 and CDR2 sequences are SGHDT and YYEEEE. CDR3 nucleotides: TGTGCCAGCGTTGGTCCAGAGGGTCCTCAAGAGACCCAGTACTTC. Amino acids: CASVGPEGPQETQYF. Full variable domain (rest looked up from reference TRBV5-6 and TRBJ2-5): DAGVTQSPTHLIKTRGQQVTLRCSPKSGHDTVSWYQQALGQGPQFIFQYYEEEERQRGNFPDRFSGHQFPNYSSELNVNALLLGDSALYLCASVGPEGPQETQYFGPGTRLLVL.

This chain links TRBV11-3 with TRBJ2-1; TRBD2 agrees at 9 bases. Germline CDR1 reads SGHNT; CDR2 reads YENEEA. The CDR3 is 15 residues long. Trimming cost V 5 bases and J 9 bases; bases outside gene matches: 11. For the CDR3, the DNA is TGTGCCAGCAGCCTACCGGGACTAGCCGTACGTGAGCAGTTCTTC. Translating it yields CASSLPGLAVREQFF.

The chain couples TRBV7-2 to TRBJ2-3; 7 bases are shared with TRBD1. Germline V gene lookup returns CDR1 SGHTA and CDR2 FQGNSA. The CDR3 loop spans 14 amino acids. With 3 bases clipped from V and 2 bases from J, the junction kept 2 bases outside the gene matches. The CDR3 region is CASSLGQLTDTQYF. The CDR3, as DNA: TGTGCCAGCAGCTTGGGACAGCTCACAGATACGCAGTATTTT. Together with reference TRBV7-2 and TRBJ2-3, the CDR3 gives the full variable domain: GAGVSQSPSNKVTEKGKDVELRCDPISGHTALYWYRQSLGQGLEFLIYFQGNSAPDKSGLPSDRFSAERTGGSVSTLTIQRTQQEDSAVYLCASSLGQLTDTQYFGPGTRLTVL.

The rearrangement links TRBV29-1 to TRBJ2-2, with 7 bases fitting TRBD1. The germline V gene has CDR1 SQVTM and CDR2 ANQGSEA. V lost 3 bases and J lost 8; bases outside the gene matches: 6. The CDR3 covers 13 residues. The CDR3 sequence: CSVETGNYGELFF. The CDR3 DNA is TGCAGCGTTGAGACAGGGAATTATGGGGAGCTGTTTTTT.

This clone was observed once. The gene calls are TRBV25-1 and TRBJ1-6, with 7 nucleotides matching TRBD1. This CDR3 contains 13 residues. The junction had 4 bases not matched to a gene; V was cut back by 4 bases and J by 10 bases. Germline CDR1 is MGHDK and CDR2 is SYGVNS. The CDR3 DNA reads TGTGCCAGCAGTGGACAGGGTAACTCACCCCTCCACTTT. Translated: CASSGQGNSPLHF.

This chain's CDR3 is CASSQVTAGVVELFF. CDR3 nucleotides: TGCGCCAGCAGCCAAGTGACAGCGGGAGTTGTGGAGCTGTTTTTT. V usage is TRBV4-1 and J usage is TRBJ2-2; 8 nucleotides line up with TRBD2. The CDR3 runs to 15 residues. The junction had 8 bases not matched to a gene; V was cut back by 1 base and J by 10 bases. Per the germline V gene, CDR1 is MGHRA and CDR2 is YSYEKL.

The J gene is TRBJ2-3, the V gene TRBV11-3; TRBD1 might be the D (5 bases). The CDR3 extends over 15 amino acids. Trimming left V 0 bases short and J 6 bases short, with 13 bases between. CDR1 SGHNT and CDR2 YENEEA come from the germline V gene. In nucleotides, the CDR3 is TGTGCCAGCAGCTTAGAACAGGCCCCTACGGATACGCAGTATTTT. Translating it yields CASSLEQAPTDTQYF.

The CDR3 reads CASSLDQGSYTF. The DNA of the CDR3 is TGTGCCAGCAGCCTGGATCAGGGGAGCTACACCTTC. This chain links TRBV7-9 with TRBJ1-2, with D possibly matching TRBD1 (6 bases). The CDR3 loop spans 12 amino acids. Germline values: CDR1 SEHNR, CDR2 FQNEAQ (reference sequence). V lost 5 bases and J lost 9, with 13 bases in between. The whole variable domain, filled in from reference TRBV7-9 and TRBJ1-2, reads DTGVSQNPRHKITKRGQNVTFRCDPISEHNRLYWYRQTLGQGPEFLTYFQNEAQLEKSRLLSDRFSAERPKGSFSTLEIQRTEQGDSAMYLCASSLDQGSYTFGSGTRLTVV.

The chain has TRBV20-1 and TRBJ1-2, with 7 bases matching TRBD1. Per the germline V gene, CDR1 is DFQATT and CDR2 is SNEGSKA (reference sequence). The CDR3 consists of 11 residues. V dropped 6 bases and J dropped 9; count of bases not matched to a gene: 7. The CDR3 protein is CSAWTGYRYTF. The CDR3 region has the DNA TGCAGTGCGTGGACAGGTTATCGCTACACCTTC.

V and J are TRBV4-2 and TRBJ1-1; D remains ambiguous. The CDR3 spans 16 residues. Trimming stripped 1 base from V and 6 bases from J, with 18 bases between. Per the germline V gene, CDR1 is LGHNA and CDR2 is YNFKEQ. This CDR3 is CASSQVGVRPEAEAFF. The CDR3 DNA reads TGTGCCAGCAGCCAAGTCGGGGTCAGGCCGGAGGCTGAAGCTTTCTTT.

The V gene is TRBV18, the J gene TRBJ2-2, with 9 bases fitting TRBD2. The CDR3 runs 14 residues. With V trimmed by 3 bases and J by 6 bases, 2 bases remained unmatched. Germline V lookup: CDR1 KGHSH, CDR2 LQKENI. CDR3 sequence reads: CASSPGLAPGELFF. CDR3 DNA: TGTGCCAGCTCACCGGGACTAGCTCCCGGGGAGCTGTTTTTT.

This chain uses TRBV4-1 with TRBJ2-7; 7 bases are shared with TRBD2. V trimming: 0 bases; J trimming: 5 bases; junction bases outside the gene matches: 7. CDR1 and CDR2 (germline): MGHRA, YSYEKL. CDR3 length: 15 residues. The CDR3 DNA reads TGCGCCAGCAGCCAAGAAGCGACTAGCACCCACGAGCAGTACTTC. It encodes CASSQEATSTHEQYF.

The CDR3 region is CASSLGQGSYNEQFF. The CDR3 DNA is TGTGCCAGCAGCTTAGGACAGGGCTCCTACAATGAGCAGTTCTTC. The chain joins TRBV11-2 to TRBJ2-1; 7 nucleotides line up with TRBD1. The CDR3 is made up of 15 amino acids. J lost 0 bases, V lost 1 base, and 0 bases had no gene match. The V gene's germline CDR1 is SGHAT and CDR2 FQNNGV.

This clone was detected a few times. The CDR3 loop reads CASNFGGGLQETQYF. The CDR3 DNA sequence: TGTGCCAGCAACTTTGGGGGGGGCCTCCAAGAGACCCAGTACTTC. The V call is TRBV11-3, the J call TRBJ2-5, with a possible D match to TRBD2 (7 bases). The CDR3 consists of 15 residues. In germline, CDR1 is SGHNT, CDR2 YENEEA. V was pared by 7 bases and J by 1 base, with 16 bases between.

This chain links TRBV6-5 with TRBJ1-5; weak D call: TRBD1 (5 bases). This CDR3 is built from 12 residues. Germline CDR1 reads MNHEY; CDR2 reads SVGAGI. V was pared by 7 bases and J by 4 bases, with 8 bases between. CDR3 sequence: CASNGGNQPQHF. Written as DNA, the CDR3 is TGTGCCAGCAATGGGGGGAATCAGCCCCAGCATTTT.

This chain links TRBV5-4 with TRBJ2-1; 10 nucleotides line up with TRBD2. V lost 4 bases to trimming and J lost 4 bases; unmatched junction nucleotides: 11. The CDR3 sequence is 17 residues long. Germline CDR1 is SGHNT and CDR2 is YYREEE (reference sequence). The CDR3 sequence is CASSGGPGLASYNEQFF. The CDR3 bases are TGTGCCAGCAGCGGAGGACCGGGACTAGCGAGTTACAATGAGCAGTTCTTC.

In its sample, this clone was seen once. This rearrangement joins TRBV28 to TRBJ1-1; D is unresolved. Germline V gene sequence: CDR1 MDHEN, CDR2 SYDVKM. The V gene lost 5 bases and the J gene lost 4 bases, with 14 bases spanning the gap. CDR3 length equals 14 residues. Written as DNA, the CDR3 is TGTGCCAGCAGTACCCCGGCGGCGGCCACTGAAGCTTTCTTT. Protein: CASSTPAAATEAFF. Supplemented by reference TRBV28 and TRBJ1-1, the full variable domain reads DVKVTQSSRYLVKRTGEKVFLECVQDMDHENMFWYRQDPGLGLRLIYFSYDVKMKEKGDIPEGYSVSREKKERFSLILESASTNQTSMYLCASSTPAAATEAFFGQGTRLTVV.